This T cell receptor (beta chain) was sequenced during a study of control samples from healthy donors and cancer patients. Concerning this clone: Germline and junction disagree at one end, which may indicate a read error.

Profiling relied on immunoSEQ multiplex PCR, and the TCRdb table lists in-frame clones only, not all of them. The table lists 150,000 to 200,000 clones, roughly nine tenths of them singletons, with 1.4% in the top ten. CDR1 SNHLY and CDR2 FYNNEI come from the germline V gene. This CDR3 has 13 residues. The chain joins TRBV2 to TRBJ1-6, with 7 nucleotides matching TRBD1. The receptor's source is a man aged 30 to 45 in good health. Sequencing was carried out using blood. In nucleotides, the CDR3 is TGTGCCAGCAGTGAGGAGTCAGTAGGGACAGCCGACTTT. Protein product: CASSEESVGTADF. The complete variable domain, with remaining parts taken from reference TRBV2 and TRBJ1-6, reads EPEVTQTPSHQVTQMGQEVILRCVPISNHLYFYWYRQILGQKVEFLVSFYNNEISEKSEIFDDQFSVERPDGSNFTLKIRSTKLEDSAMYFCASSEESVGTADFGNGTRLTVT.